This T cell receptor beta chain was retrieved from a study of vaccination and CD4 T cells after COVID-19. Study overall: Six male and four female convalescents took part, two of them Hispanic.

As for this clonotype: Its target is unknown.

An Oncomine TCR Beta short-read assay was used to sequence the DNA from cultured CD4+ T cells. TCRdb re-derived calls from the PCR reads in MiXCR, one entry per CDR3 protein. The table has some 15,000 distinct CDR3 sequences, around three fifths seen once; the top ten hold more than 9.5%. The treatment denotes: approximately 10-day PBMC culture with coronavirus spike peptide pools or control peptides (ViraFEST assay). For ViraFEST, peptide pools expanded antigen-specific T cells, after which the TCRs were sequenced. The CDR3 loop spans 18 amino acids. J was trimmed by 2 bases and V by 1 base; bases with no gene match: 9. Germline lookup yields CDR1 DFQATT and CDR2 SNEGSKA (reference sequence).

Specimen: CD4+ T cells from blood, cultured in vitro. This receptor was taken from a human donor who had recovered from COVID-19. The chain has TRBV20-1 and TRBJ2-3, with 13 nucleotides matching TRBD2. The CDR3, as DNA: TGCAGTGCTAGAGCCGGACTAGCGGGAGAATTATTCACAGATACGCAGTATTTT. Protein: CSARAGLAGELFTDTQYF.